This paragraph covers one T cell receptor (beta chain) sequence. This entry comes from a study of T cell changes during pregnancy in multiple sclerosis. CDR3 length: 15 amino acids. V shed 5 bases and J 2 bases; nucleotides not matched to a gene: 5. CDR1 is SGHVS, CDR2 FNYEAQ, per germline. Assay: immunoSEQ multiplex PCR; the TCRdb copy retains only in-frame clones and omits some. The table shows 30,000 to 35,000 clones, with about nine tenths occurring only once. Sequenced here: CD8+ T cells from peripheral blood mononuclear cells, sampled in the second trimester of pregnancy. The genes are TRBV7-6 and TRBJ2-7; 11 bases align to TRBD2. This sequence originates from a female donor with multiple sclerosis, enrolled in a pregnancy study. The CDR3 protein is CASSPGTSGAYEQYF. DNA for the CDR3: TGTGCCAGCAGCCCAGGGACTAGCGGCGCCTACGAGCAGTACTTC.